The next 10 T cell receptor beta chains were all read from a single sample in a study of blood T cell repertoires in COVID-19. Some clones are missing from TCRdb's copy, which holds only in-frame ones; the method was immunoSEQ multiplex PCR. There are 120,000 or so clones in the sample; 76% occur only once, and 3% to 4.5% lies in the top ten. Sequenced input: peripheral blood. Receptors were obtained from a woman of 80 years or more with acute or convalescent COVID-19.

This clone was counted between two and nine times. The chain carries TRBV11-1 and TRBJ1-4, with a weak D call TRBD1 (5 bases). The length of the CDR3 is 13 residues. Germline V gives CDR1 SGHAT, CDR2 FQDESV (reference sequence). V was cut by 3 bases and J by 7 bases, with 9 bases left in between. CDR3 loop: CASSFSGGEKLFF. CDR3 in DNA: TGTGCCAGCAGCTTCTCCGGGGGTGAAAAACTGTTTTTT.

The V call is TRBV10-2, the J call TRBJ1-1; D gene uncertain. The V gene's germline CDR1 is WSHSY and CDR2 SAAADI. Trimming shortened V by 6 bases and J by 1 base, and 15 bases separated the two germline ends. The CDR3 sequence is 15 residues long. The CDR3 coding sequence is TGCGCCAGCAGGGAGGTTTGGACTGGGAACACTGAAGCTTTCTTT. It yields the protein CASREVWTGNTEAFF.

This chain connects TRBV2 to TRBJ1-3, with 8 nucleotides matching TRBD1. The length of the CDR3 is 15 residues. Germline V gives CDR1 SNHLY, CDR2 FYNNEI. V shed 2 bases, J shed 1 base, and the junction held 1 base outside the gene matches. The CDR3 region has the DNA TGTGCCAGCAGTGAAAGGACAGGGTCTGGAAACACCATATATTTT. Encoded protein: CASSERTGSGNTIYF.

The rearrangement links TRBV7-2 to TRBJ1-6, with 7 bases identical to TRBD1. The V gene's germline CDR1 is SGHTA and CDR2 FQGNSA. V dropped 5 bases and J dropped 5; count of bases not matched to a gene: 6. The CDR3 runs to 15 residues. CDR3 sequence: CASSIHRGNNSPLHF. CDR3 sequence (DNA): TGTGCCAGCAGCATCCACAGGGGCAATAATTCACCCCTCCACTTT.

As for this clone: This sample includes further DNA sequences coding for the same CDR3. This sequence joins TRBV6-5 and TRBJ2-7; weak D call: TRBD1 (6 bases). The CDR3 contains 15 residues. CDR1 is MNHEY and CDR2 is SVGAGI in the germline V gene. The ends were cut back, 0 bases at V and 0 bases at J, with 9 bases in the middle. CDR3 nucleotide sequence: TGTGCCAGCAGTTACTCGAGGACAGACTCCTACGAGCAGTACTTC. Residues: CASSYSRTDSYEQYF.

The chain carries TRBV4-2 and TRBJ2-4; 7 bases fit TRBD2. Germline V gene sequence: CDR1 LGHNA, CDR2 YNFKEQ. The CDR3 length is 19 residues. The ends lost 0 bases at V and 0 bases at J; junction bases unmatched: 11. For the CDR3, the DNA is TGTGCCAGCAGCCAAGAATTCTGGGGGGGAATCCTAGCCAAAAACATTCAGTACTTC. Protein product: CASSQEFWGGILAKNIQYF.

The genes are TRBV6-1 and TRBJ2-3; 7 nucleotides line up with TRBD1. CDR3 size: 17 residues. The V and J ends lost 3 bases and 6 bases, in that order; junction bases with no gene match: 15. Germline V lookup: CDR1 MNHNS, CDR2 SASEGT. The DNA for the CDR3 is TGTGCCAGCAGTGAGTTAGGGGGCGCCGTGTTCTTGGATACGCAGTATTTT. It translates to CASSELGGAVFLDTQYF.

This chain connects TRBV5-1 to TRBJ1-2; 7 nucleotides agree with TRBD1. The CDR3 length is 17 residues. Trimming cost V 2 bases and J 0 bases; bases outside gene matches: 10. Per the germline V gene, CDR1 is SGHRS and CDR2 is YFSETQ. DNA of the CDR3: TGCGCCAGCAGCTTATACAGGGGAATAAGGGCTAACTATGGCTACACCTTC. Translating gives CASSLYRGIRANYGYTF.

As DNA, the CDR3 is TGTGCCTGGGCGGTACAGGGGGATCAGCCCCAGCATTTT. This encodes CAWAVQGDQPQHF. The chain joins TRBV30 to TRBJ1-5, with 8 bases matching TRBD1. Germline trimming cut 5 bases from V and 5 bases from J; bases unmatched to any gene: 5. Germline CDR1 GTSNPN, CDR2 SVGIG (reference sequence). This CDR3 is built from 13 residues. Together with reference TRBV30 and TRBJ1-5, the CDR3 gives the full variable domain: SQTIHQWPATLVQPVGSPLSLECTVEGTSNPNLYWYRQAAGRGLQLLFYSVGIGQISSEVPQNLSASRPQDRQFILSSKKLLLSDSGFYLCAWAVQGDQPQHFGDGTRLSIL.

The chain employs TRBV7-8 and TRBJ1-2; 9 bases are shared with TRBD1. V was clipped by 1 base and J by 2 bases; unmatched bases: 2. The CDR3 totals 15 residues. Looked up from germline, CDR1 is SGHVS and CDR2 is FQNEAQ. The CDR3 nucleotides read TGTGCCAGCAGCTTAGGACAGGGGGGAAACTATGGCTACACCTTC. It is translated as CASSLGQGGNYGYTF. The variable domain in full, completed from reference TRBV7-8 and TRBJ1-2, reads GAGVSQSPRYKVAKRGQDVALRCDPISGHVSLFWYQQALGQGPEFLTYFQNEAQLDKSGLPSDRFFAERPEGSVSTLKIQRTQQEDSAVYLCASSLGQGGNYGYTFGSGTRLTVV.